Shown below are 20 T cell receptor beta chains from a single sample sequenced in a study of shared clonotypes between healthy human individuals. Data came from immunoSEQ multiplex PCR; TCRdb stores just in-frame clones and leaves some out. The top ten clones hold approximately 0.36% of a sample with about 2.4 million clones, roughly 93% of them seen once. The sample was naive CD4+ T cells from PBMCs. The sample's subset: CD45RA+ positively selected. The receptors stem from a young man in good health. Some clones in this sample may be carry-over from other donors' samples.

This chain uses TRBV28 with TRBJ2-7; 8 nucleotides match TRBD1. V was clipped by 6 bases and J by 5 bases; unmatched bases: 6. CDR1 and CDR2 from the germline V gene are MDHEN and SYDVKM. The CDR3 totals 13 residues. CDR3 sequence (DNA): TGTGCCAGCAGGTGGACAGGGTCCCACGAGCAGTACTTC. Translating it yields CASRWTGSHEQYF. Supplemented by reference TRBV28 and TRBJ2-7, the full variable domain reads DVKVTQSSRYLVKRTGEKVFLECVQDMDHENMFWYRQDPGLGLRLIYFSYDVKMKEKGDIPEGYSVSREKKERFSLILESASTNQTSMYLCASRWTGSHEQYFGPGTRLTVT.

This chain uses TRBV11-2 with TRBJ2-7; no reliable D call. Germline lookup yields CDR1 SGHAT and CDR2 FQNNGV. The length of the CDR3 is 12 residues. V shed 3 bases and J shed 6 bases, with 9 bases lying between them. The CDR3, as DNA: TGTGCCAGCAGCTTGCTGTGGGGCGAGCAGTACTTC. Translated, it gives CASSLLWGEQYF.

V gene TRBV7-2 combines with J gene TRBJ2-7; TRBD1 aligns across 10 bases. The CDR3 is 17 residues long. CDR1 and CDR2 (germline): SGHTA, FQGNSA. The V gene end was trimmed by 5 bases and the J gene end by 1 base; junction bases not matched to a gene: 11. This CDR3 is CASSRDRGLSPSYEQYF. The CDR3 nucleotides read TGTGCCAGCAGCCGGGACAGGGGCCTGAGTCCGTCCTACGAGCAGTACTTC.

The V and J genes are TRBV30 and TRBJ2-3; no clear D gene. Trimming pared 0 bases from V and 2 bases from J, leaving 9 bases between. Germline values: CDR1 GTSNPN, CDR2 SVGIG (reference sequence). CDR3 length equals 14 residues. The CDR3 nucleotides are TGTGCCTGGAGTGTACAAAGTTACACAGATACGCAGTATTTT. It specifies CAWSVQSYTDTQYF.

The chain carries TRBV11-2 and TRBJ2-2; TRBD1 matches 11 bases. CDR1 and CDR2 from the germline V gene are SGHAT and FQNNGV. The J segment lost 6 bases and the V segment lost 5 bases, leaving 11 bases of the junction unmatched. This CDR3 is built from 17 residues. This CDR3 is CASSRPWGQGVAGELFF. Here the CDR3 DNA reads TGTGCCAGCAGCCGCCCCTGGGGACAGGGGGTGGCCGGGGAGCTGTTTTTT.

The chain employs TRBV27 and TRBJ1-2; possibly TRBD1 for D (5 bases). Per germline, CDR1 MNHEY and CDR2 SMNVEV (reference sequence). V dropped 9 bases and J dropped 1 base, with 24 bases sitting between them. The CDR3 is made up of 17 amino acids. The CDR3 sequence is CASLVTFQDTNNYGYTF. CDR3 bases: TGTGCCAGTCTCGTAACGTTCCAGGACACCAATAACTATGGCTACACCTTC.

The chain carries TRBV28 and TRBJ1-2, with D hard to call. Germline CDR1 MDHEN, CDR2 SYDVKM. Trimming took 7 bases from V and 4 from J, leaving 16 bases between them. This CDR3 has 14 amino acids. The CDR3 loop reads CASTPPGLTYGYTF. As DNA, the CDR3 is TGTGCCAGCACCCCCCCCGGATTAACCTATGGCTACACCTTC.

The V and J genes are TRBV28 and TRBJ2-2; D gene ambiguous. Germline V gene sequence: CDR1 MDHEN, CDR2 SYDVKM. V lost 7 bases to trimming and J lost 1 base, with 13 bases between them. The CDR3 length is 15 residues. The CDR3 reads CASTPWVGNTGELFF. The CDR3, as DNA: TGTGCCAGCACCCCTTGGGTAGGGAACACCGGGGAGCTGTTTTTT. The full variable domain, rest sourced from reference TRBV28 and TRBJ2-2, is DVKVTQSSRYLVKRTGEKVFLECVQDMDHENMFWYRQDPGLGLRLIYFSYDVKMKEKGDIPEGYSVSREKKERFSLILESASTNQTSMYLCASTPWVGNTGELFFGEGSRLTVL.

The CDR3 region has the DNA TGTGCCACCCGGGCCCGATACGAGCAGTACTTC. It encodes CATRARYEQYF. The chain links TRBV6-5 to TRBJ2-7; D gene uncertain. This CDR3 comprises 11 residues. V was shortened by 10 bases and J by 4 bases, with 11 bases between the two germline ends. In germline, CDR1 is MNHEY, CDR2 SVGAGI.

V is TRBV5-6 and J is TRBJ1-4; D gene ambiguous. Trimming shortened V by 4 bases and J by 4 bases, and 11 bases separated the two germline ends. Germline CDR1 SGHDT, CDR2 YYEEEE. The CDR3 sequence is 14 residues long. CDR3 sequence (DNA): TGTGCCAGCAGCCGGGTGGGTGGTAATGAAAAACTGTTTTTT. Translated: CASSRVGGNEKLFF.

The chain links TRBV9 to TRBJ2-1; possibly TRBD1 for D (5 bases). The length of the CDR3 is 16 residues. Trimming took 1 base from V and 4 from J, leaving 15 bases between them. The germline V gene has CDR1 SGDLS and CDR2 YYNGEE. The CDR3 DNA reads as TGTGCCAGCAGCGTAACAACAGGCCCCTCGTACAATGAGCAGTTCTTC. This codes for CASSVTTGPSYNEQFF.

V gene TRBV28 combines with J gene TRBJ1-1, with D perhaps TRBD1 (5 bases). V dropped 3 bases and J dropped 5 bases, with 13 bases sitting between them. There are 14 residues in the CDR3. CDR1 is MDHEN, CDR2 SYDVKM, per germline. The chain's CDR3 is CASSFPGGLTEAFF. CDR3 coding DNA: TGTGCCAGCAGTTTCCCCGGGGGGTTAACTGAAGCTTTCTTT.

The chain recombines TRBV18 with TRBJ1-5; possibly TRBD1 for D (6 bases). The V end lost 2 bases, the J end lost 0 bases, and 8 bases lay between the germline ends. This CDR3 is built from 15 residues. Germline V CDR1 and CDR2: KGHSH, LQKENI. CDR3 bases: TGTGCCAGCTCACCAAACAGGGATAGCAATCAGCCCCAGCATTTT. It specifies CASSPNRDSNQPQHF.

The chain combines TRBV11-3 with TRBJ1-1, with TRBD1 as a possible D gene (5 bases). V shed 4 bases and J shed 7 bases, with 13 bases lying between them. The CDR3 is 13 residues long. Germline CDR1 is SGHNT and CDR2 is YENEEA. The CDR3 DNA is TGTGCCAGCAGCTACCGGGACGCCAGTGAAGCTTTCTTT. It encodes CASSYRDASEAFF. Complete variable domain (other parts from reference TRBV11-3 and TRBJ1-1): EAGVVQSPRYKIIEKKQPVAFWCNPISGHNTLYWYLQNLGQGPELLIRYENEEAVDDSQLPKDRFSAERLKGVDSTLKIQPAELGDSAVYLCASSYRDASEAFFGQGTRLTVV.

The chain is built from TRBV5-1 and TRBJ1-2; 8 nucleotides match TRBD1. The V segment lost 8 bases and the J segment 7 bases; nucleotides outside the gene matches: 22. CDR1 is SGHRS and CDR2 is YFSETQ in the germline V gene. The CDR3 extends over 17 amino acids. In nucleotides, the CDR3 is TGCGCCAGTTGCCCAACGACAGGGGATCAAAGAATGTGTGGCTACACCTTC. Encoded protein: CASCPTTGDQRMCGYTF.

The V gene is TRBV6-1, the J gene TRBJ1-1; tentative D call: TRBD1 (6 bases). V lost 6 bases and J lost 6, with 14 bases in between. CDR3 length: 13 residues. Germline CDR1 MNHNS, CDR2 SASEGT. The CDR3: CASSEWGGPEAFF. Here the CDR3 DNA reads TGTGCCAGCAGCGAATGGGGGGGGCCTGAAGCTTTCTTT.

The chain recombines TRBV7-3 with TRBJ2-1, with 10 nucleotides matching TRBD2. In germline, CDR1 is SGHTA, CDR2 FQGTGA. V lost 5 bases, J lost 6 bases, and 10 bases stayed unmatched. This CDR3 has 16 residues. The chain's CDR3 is CASSISGTSVRNEQFF. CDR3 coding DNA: TGTGCCAGCAGCATCTCCGGGACTAGCGTTCGCAATGAGCAGTTCTTC.

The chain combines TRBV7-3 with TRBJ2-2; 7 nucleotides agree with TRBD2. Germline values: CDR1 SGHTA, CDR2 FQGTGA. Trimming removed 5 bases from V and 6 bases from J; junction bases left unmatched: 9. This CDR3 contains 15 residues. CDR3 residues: CASSTRTSYSGELFF. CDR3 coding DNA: TGTGCCAGCAGCACCAGGACTAGTTACTCCGGGGAGCTGTTTTTT.

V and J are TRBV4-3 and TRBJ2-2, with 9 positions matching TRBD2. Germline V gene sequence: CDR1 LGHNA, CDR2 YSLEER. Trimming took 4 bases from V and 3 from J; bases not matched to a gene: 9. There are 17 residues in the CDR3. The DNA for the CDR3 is TGCGCCAGCAGCCTTTCCCTAGCGGGGACCTACACCGGGGAGCTGTTTTTT. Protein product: CASSLSLAGTYTGELFF.

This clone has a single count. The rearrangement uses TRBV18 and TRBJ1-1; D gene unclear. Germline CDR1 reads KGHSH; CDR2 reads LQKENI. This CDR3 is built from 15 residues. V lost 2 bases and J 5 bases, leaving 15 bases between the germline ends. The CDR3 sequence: CASSPSAVGGTEAFF. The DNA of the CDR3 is TGTGCCAGCTCACCATCCGCCGTAGGTGGGACTGAAGCTTTCTTT.